This section outlines one T cell receptor (beta chain) sequence together with its context. These data belong to a study of T-cell reconstitution after alpha-beta-depleted transplantation in children. The CDR3 is made up of 12 amino acids. Germline-derived CDR1 and CDR2 are LNHNV and YYDKDF (reference sequence). Trimming shortened V by 5 bases and J by 8 bases, and 10 bases separated the two germline ends. Unique molecular identifiers featured in how the TCRbeta library was prepared. TCRdb independently ran MiXCR on the PCR reads; one entry per CDR3 protein. Of some 550,000 distinct CDR3 sequences listed, around 19% are singletons.

This material consisted of PBMCs from the stem cell graft donor, taken from the stem cell graft. The receptor's source is a human donor who donated a stem cell graft to a child with acute lymphoblastic leukemia. The chain couples TRBV15 to TRBJ2-1, with D perhaps matching TRBD2 (6 bases). Here the CDR3 reads CATSPSGDEQFF. The CDR3 bases are TGTGCCACCAGCCCATCGGGGGATGAGCAGTTCTTC. Using reference TRBV15 and TRBJ2-1 for the parts outside the CDR3, the full variable domain is DAMVIQNPRYQVTQFGKPVTLSCSQTLNHNVMYWYQQKSSQAPKLLFHYYDKDFNNEADTPDNFQSRRPNTSFCFLDIRSPGLGDTAMYLCATSPSGDEQFFGPGTRLTVL.